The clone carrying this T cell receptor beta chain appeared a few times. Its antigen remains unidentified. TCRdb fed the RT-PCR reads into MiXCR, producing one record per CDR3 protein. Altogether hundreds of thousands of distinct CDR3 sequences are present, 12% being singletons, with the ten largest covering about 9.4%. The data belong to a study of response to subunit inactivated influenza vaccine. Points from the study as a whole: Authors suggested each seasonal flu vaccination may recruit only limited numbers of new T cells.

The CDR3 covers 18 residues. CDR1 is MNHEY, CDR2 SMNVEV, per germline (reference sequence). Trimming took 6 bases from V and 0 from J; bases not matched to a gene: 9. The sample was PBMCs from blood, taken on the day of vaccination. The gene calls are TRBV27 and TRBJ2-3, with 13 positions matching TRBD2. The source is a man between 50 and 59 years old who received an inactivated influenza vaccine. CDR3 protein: CASSPGLAGYSSTDTQYF. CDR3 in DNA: TGTGCCAGCAGCCCGGGACTAGCGGGGTACTCTAGCACAGATACGCAGTATTTT.